This T cell receptor beta chain originates from a study of cytomegalovirus exposure and HLA in healthy donors. Regarding the study as a whole: Exclusion applied to some V segments, including TRBV6-2 and TRBV6-3, as they were indistinguishable. In a later analysis, CMV-associated beta chains were mostly HLA-associated, it appeared.

The V gene end was trimmed by 8 bases and the J gene end by 6 bases; junction bases not matched to a gene: 5. Germline V lookup: CDR1 KGHSH, CDR2 LQKENI. The CDR3 runs 13 residues. PCR primers comprised 60 Vbeta and 13 Jbeta primers. Sequenced by immunoSEQ multiplex PCR; TCRdb stores in-frame clones only, minus some. Of around 200,000 clones listed, roughly 80% are singletons. Comments on this clone: Its cognate antigen is unknown.

The rearrangement uses TRBV18 and TRBJ1-2; TRBD1 matches 11 bases. Sequences were obtained from PBMCs. The origin of this receptor is a woman younger than 35 in good health and CMV-seronegative. The chain's CDR3 is CASNRDRGDGYTF. In nucleotides, the CDR3 is TGTGCCAGCAACCGGGACAGGGGGGATGGCTACACCTTC.